This TCR beta chain was recovered during a study of cytomegalovirus exposure and HLA in healthy donors. General study findings and limits: An observed cluster of highly shared sequence variants was recorded as a likely sequencing artifact. In presence/absence analyses, roughly uniform sequencing depth across donors was assumed. TCR beta chain V- and J-gene trimming was linked, in a later analysis, to a missense variant in DCLRE1C.

This PCR relied on a set of 60 Vbeta primers and 13 Jbeta primers. Generated by immunoSEQ multiplex PCR, the TCRdb table keeps only in-frame clones and is missing some. Recorded here are around 100,000 clones; the top ten clones represent around 3.4%. This CDR3 is built from 15 residues. The V segment lost 6 bases and the J segment 4 bases; nucleotides outside the gene matches: 9. Germline CDR1 MNHNY, CDR2 SVGAGI (reference sequence). Worth noting for this clone: Its target is unknown.

The V call is TRBV6-6, the J call TRBJ2-3, with 8 bases identical to TRBD1. Sequencing input: PBMCs. This TCR came from a woman aged 25 to 45 in good health and CMV-seronegative. The DNA of the CDR3 is TGTGCCAGCAGCGACAGGACAGGGATGGCAGATACGCAGTATTTT. It yields the protein CASSDRTGMADTQYF.